A single sample gave rise to the 10 T cell receptor beta chains below, sequenced in a study of cytomegalovirus exposure and HLA in healthy donors. PCR employed 60 Vbeta and 13 Jbeta primers. Produced via immunoSEQ multiplex PCR; TCRdb's table is partial and in-frame only. This sample has about 120,000 clones, with roughly two thirds found just once. Sequenced input: PBMCs. These receptors all come from a man aged 25-40 years in good health and CMV-seropositive.

This clone was observed a handful of times. This rearrangement joins TRBV9 to TRBJ2-7; D perhaps matches TRBD1 (5 bases). CDR1 and CDR2 from the germline V gene are SGDLS and YYNGEE. This CDR3 region has 15 residues. V was clipped by 0 bases and J by 0 bases, with 10 bases between them. The CDR3 loop is CASSVARRDSYEQYF. The CDR3 DNA reads as TGTGCCAGCAGCGTAGCACGCAGGGACTCCTACGAGCAGTACTTC. Together with reference TRBV9 and TRBJ2-7, the CDR3 gives the full variable domain: DSGVTQTPKHLITATGQRVTLRCSPRSGDLSVYWYQQSLDQGLQFLIQYYNGEERAKGNILERFSAQQFPDLHSELNLSSLELGDSALYFCASSVARRDSYEQYFGPGTRLTVT.

The gene calls are TRBV19 and TRBJ1-5, with a possible D match to TRBD1 (6 bases). This CDR3 has 18 amino acids. Per the germline V gene, CDR1 is LNHDA and CDR2 is SQIVND (reference sequence). The ends were cut back, 7 bases at V and 1 base at J, with 23 bases in the middle. The CDR3 nucleotides are TGTGCCAGTACCCTCAGGGGCAGGCCCAATTGGAGCAATCAGCCCCAGCATTTT. Protein sequence: CASTLRGRPNWSNQPQHF.

The genes are TRBV18 and TRBJ2-1, with 10 bases matching TRBD2. V lost 3 bases, J lost 7 bases, and 6 bases stayed unmatched. The CDR3 contains 15 residues. Germline CDR1 KGHSH, CDR2 LQKENI. CDR3 amino acids: CASSPTSGYGNEQFF. The DNA for the CDR3 is TGTGCCAGCTCACCGACTAGCGGGTATGGAAATGAGCAGTTCTTC.

The chain joins TRBV4-3 to TRBJ2-1, with TRBD2 matching over 9 bases. V shed 1 base and J 7 bases; nucleotides not matched to a gene: 5. Germline CDR1 LGHNA, CDR2 YSLEER. The CDR3 loop spans 15 amino acids. The CDR3 sequence is CASSQGLAGTNEQFF. CDR3 sequence (DNA): TGCGCCAGCAGCCAAGGGCTAGCGGGGACTAATGAGCAGTTCTTC.

J is TRBJ2-7 and V is TRBV28, with TRBD1 matching over 11 bases. The CDR3 consists of 15 residues. CDR1 is MDHEN and CDR2 is SYDVKM in the germline V gene. Trimming at V came to 5 bases and at J to 7 bases, leaving 10 bases not matched to a gene. The CDR3 spells CASSPSRDRGWEQYF. CDR3 nucleotides: TGTGCCAGCAGTCCAAGCCGGGACAGGGGGTGGGAGCAGTACTTC.

This clone was counted a few times. The gene calls are TRBV30 and TRBJ1-1; D unclear. V was pared by 3 bases and J by 5 bases, with 13 bases between. The CDR3 has 13 amino acids. Germline lookup yields CDR1 GTSNPN and CDR2 SVGIG (reference sequence). CDR3 nucleotides: TGTGCCTGGAGAAGACCCGAGGGAACTGAAGCTTTCTTT. Its translation: CAWRRPEGTEAFF.

The V gene is TRBV29-1, the J gene TRBJ2-1, with 12 nucleotides matching TRBD2. CDR1 is SQVTM, CDR2 ANQGSEA, per germline. The CDR3 is 13 residues long. V gave up 7 bases and J gave up 7 bases; unmatched junction bases: 5. The CDR3 DNA reads TGCAGCGGGCTAGCGGGAGGGTTTAATGAGCAGTTCTTC. Amino acids: CSGLAGGFNEQFF.

V usage is TRBV28 and J usage is TRBJ1-5, with D uncertain. Germline V CDR1 and CDR2: MDHEN, SYDVKM. This CDR3 has 12 amino acids. With 3 bases removed from V and 11 bases from J, the gap between germline ends came to 11 bases. CDR3 sequence reads: CASSLAGWTQHF. The CDR3 nucleotides read TGTGCCAGCAGTTTGGCCGGGTGGACCCAGCATTTT.

V usage is TRBV7-8 and J usage is TRBJ2-5, with 8 bases fitting TRBD2. Germline assignment: CDR1 SGHVS and CDR2 FQNEAQ. The CDR3 is made up of 17 amino acids. V was pared by 1 base and J by 2 bases, with 9 bases of the junction left unmatched. The CDR3 sequence is CASSLGAAGVGQETQYF. The CDR3 DNA sequence: TGTGCCAGCAGCTTAGGCGCAGCGGGAGTTGGGCAAGAGACCCAGTACTTC.

Note on this clone: The same CDR3 also results from other DNA sequences found in this sample. The chain carries TRBV7-2 and TRBJ2-3; maybe TRBD2 (6 bases). Germline values: CDR1 SGHTA, CDR2 FQGNSA. The CDR3 totals 14 residues. Trimming stripped 1 base from V and 2 bases from J, with 7 bases between. The CDR3 sequence: CASSLGDSTDTQYF. In nucleotides, the CDR3 is TGTGCCAGCAGCTTAGGGGACTCCACAGATACGCAGTATTTT.